These 28 T cell receptor beta chains came from one sample sequenced in a study of blood T cell repertoires in COVID-19. TCRdb's copy holds only in-frame clones and misses some; the assay was immunoSEQ multiplex PCR. The repertoire includes about 190,000 clones, around 90% of them detected once, and approximately 0.62% sits in the top ten. The sequencing input was peripheral blood. These receptors were collected from a man in his forties or fifties with acute or convalescent COVID-19.

The chain combines TRBV6-6 with TRBJ2-7, with D maybe TRBD1 (6 bases). Trimming cost V 8 bases and J 9 bases, with 14 bases left between them. This CDR3 is built from 11 residues. CDR1 and CDR2 from the germline V gene are MNHNY and SVGAGI (reference sequence). The CDR3 here is CASQDSLRQYV. CDR3 nucleotides: TGTGCCAGCCAGGACAGTCTGCGGCAGTACGTC.

The chain employs TRBV10-3 and TRBJ2-1; D may be TRBD1 (6 bases). V was shortened by 10 bases and J by 8 bases, with 21 bases between the two germline ends. The CDR3 extends over 14 amino acids. Germline loops: CDR1 ENHRY, CDR2 SYGVKD. CDR3 residues: CASFEGHQADEQFF. The CDR3 DNA reads as TGTGCCAGCTTCGAGGGACACCAGGCGGATGAGCAGTTCTTC.

The genes are TRBV6-5 and TRBJ2-1, with TRBD1 matching over 11 bases. Germline lookup yields CDR1 MNHEY and CDR2 SVGAGI. The V segment lost 7 bases and the J segment 7 bases; nucleotides outside the gene matches: 9. There are 15 residues in the CDR3. The CDR3 DNA is TGTGCCAGCAACCCGGGACAGGGGGTAAGGAATGAGCAGTTCTTC. The encoded protein is CASNPGQGVRNEQFF.

The chain couples TRBV9 to TRBJ2-2, with 13 nucleotides matching TRBD2. The CDR3 extends over 17 amino acids. Germline loops: CDR1 SGDLS, CDR2 YYNGEE. Losses at the gene ends were 3 bases for V and 3 bases for J; bases not matched to a gene: 5. The CDR3 sequence is CASSGTSGSLDTGELFF. CDR3 bases: TGTGCCAGCAGCGGGACTAGCGGGAGTCTTGACACCGGGGAGCTGTTTTTT.

The chain carries TRBV29-1 and TRBJ1-5, with 8 bases aligning to TRBD1. With 6 bases clipped from V and 6 bases from J, the junction kept 7 bases outside the gene matches. The CDR3 runs 13 residues. Germline assignment: CDR1 SQVTM and CDR2 ANQGSEA. The CDR3 DNA is TGCAGCGTCGCTGGACAGGGCGGTCAGCCCCAGCATTTT. Amino acid sequence: CSVAGQGGQPQHF.

V gene TRBV4-3 combines with J gene TRBJ2-3, with 10 bases that match TRBD2. Per germline, CDR1 LGHNA and CDR2 YSLEER. After removal of 0 bases from V and 5 bases from J, the junction contained 14 bases not matched to a gene. The length of the CDR3 is 19 residues. The chain's CDR3 is CASSQDRPSPAGGGDTQYF. In DNA form, the CDR3 reads TGCGCCAGCAGCCAAGATCGCCCTAGCCCAGCGGGGGGGGGAGATACGCAGTATTTT.

The chain combines TRBV5-4 with TRBJ2-2; TRBD2 might be the D (5 bases). The CDR3 is 15 residues long. V was shortened by 1 base and J by 1 base, with 8 bases between the two germline ends. Per germline, CDR1 SGHNT and CDR2 YYREEE (reference sequence). The CDR3, as DNA: TGTGCCAGCAGCTTGCGCGCGGGGAACACCGGGGAGCTGTTTTTT. Its translation: CASSLRAGNTGELFF.

The chain employs TRBV7-9 and TRBJ2-3, with a possible D match to TRBD1 (6 bases). CDR1 is SEHNR and CDR2 is FQNEAQ in the germline V gene (reference sequence). This CDR3 comprises 15 residues. The ends were cut back, 5 bases at V and 1 base at J, with 13 bases in the middle. The CDR3 nucleotides read TGTGCCAGCAGCCCGTTATGGACAGGCACAGATACGCAGTATTTT. Its translation is CASSPLWTGTDTQYF.

The rearrangement joins TRBV19 to TRBJ1-1; D not certain. CDR1 and CDR2 from the germline V gene are LNHDA and SQIVND (reference sequence). The CDR3 loop spans 14 amino acids. V lost 6 bases and J lost 1, with 12 bases in between. CDR3 bases: TGTGCCAGTAGCCCAATGGAGAGGAACACTGAAGCTTTCTTT. Translating it yields CASSPMERNTEAFF. The variable domain in full, with the rest retrieved from reference TRBV19 and TRBJ1-1, is DGGITQSPKYLFRKEGQNVTLSCEQNLNHDAMYWYRQDPGQGLRLIYYSQIVNDFQKGDIAEGYSVSREKKESFPLTVTSAQKNPTAFYLCASSPMERNTEAFFGQGTRLTVV.

This chain links TRBV10-3 with TRBJ2-1; 11 bases are shared with TRBD2. The length of the CDR3 is 15 residues. Germline CDR1 and CDR2: ENHRY and SYGVKD. J lost 5 bases, V lost 5 bases, and 5 bases had no gene match. CDR3 coding DNA: TGTGCCATCAGTCTGGGACTAGCGGAAAACAATGAGCAGTTCTTC. Translated: CAISLGLAENNEQFF.

This chain joins TRBV2 and TRBJ2-2, with 15 bases that match TRBD2. Germline lookup yields CDR1 SNHLY and CDR2 FYNNEI. V lost 2 bases to trimming and J lost 7 bases; unmatched junction nucleotides: 5. There are 17 residues in the CDR3. The DNA for the CDR3 is TGTGCCAGCAGTGAATGGACTAGCGGGGGGGCCGACGGGGAGCTGTTTTTT. Translation gives CASSEWTSGGADGELFF.

V is TRBV19 and J is TRBJ1-4; no firm D call. Germline V gene data show CDR1 as LNHDA and CDR2 as SQIVND (reference sequence). The CDR3 length is 13 residues. Between the trimmed V and J ends, which lost 3 bases and 4 bases, there was a span of 6 bases. CDR3 residues: CASSMALNEKLFF. The DNA for the CDR3 is TGTGCCAGTAGTATGGCTCTTAATGAAAAACTGTTTTTT.

In its sample, this clone was seen once. The chain couples TRBV11-2 to TRBJ1-3; D perhaps matches TRBD1 (6 bases). V lost 1 base to trimming and J lost 0 bases, with 13 bases between them. CDR1 and CDR2 from the germline V gene are SGHAT and FQNNGV. This CDR3 is built from 17 residues. CDR3 residues: CASSLGQQGYSGNTIYF. For the CDR3, the DNA is TGTGCCAGCAGCTTAGGCCAACAGGGCTACTCTGGAAACACCATATATTTT.

This rearrangement joins TRBV4-3 to TRBJ2-3; 8 nucleotides agree with TRBD1. The length of the CDR3 is 12 residues. Germline CDR1 LGHNA, CDR2 YSLEER. Unmatched junction bases numbered 2, after V lost 4 bases and J lost 8 bases. CDR3 DNA: TGCGCCAGCAGCCTAACAGGGGGTACGCAGTATTTT. It is translated as CASSLTGGTQYF.

The genes are TRBV9 and TRBJ1-2; D not resolved. Trimming removed 3 bases from V and 7 bases from J, with 16 bases in between. Germline assignment: CDR1 SGDLS and CDR2 YYNGEE. This CDR3 is built from 14 residues. CDR3 DNA sequence: TGTGCCAGCAGCGCACCGTCGAGGGCTCGTGGCTACACCTTC. Protein sequence: CASSAPSRARGYTF.

V gene TRBV27 combines with J gene TRBJ2-3; 12 bases align to TRBD2. Germline values: CDR1 MNHEY, CDR2 SMNVEV (reference sequence). Losses at the gene ends were 5 bases for V and 4 bases for J; bases not matched to a gene: 10. This CDR3 region has 17 residues. The CDR3 loop reads CASSKPSGGAWADTQYF. The CDR3 DNA reads TGTGCCAGCAGTAAGCCTAGCGGGGGGGCCTGGGCAGATACGCAGTATTTT.

This sequence joins TRBV7-8 and TRBJ2-1; weak D call: TRBD1 (5 bases). V shed 5 bases and J shed 3 bases, with 17 bases lying between them. The CDR3 runs to 16 residues. Germline V lookup: CDR1 SGHVS, CDR2 FQNEAQ. CDR3 nucleotides: TGTGCCAGCAGCCCACTCCGACCGGACAACTACAATGAGCAGTTCTTC. It codes for CASSPLRPDNYNEQFF.

This chain links TRBV5-1 with TRBJ2-3; D possibly corresponds to TRBD1 (6 bases). The CDR3 contains 12 residues. Germline V gives CDR1 SGHRS, CDR2 YFSETQ. V shed 3 bases and J shed 5 bases, with 7 bases lying between them. DNA for the CDR3: TGCGCCAGCAGCTGGACAGAAGATACGCAGTATTTT. Translated: CASSWTEDTQYF.

The V and J genes are TRBV28 and TRBJ2-3; 7 nucleotides agree with TRBD1. The CDR3 contains 14 residues. The V gene's germline CDR1 is MDHEN and CDR2 SYDVKM. J gave up 6 bases and V 3 bases, and 6 bases lay outside the gene matches. In DNA form, the CDR3 reads TGTGCCAGCAGTTTCCCGGGGACAGAGGATACGCAGTATTTT. Translating gives CASSFPGTEDTQYF.

This chain connects TRBV5-1 to TRBJ2-7; TRBD2 matches 7 bases. Trimming removed 5 bases from V and 2 bases from J; junction bases left unmatched: 7. The CDR3 is made up of 14 amino acids. The germline V gene encodes CDR1 SGHRS and CDR2 YFSETQ. In DNA form, the CDR3 reads TGCGCCAGCAGGTCCACTAGCGTTCCCTACGAGCAGTACTTC. It yields the protein CASRSTSVPYEQYF.

The CDR3 region is CASSQVSGYNEQFF. The CDR3 DNA follows: TGTGCCAGCAGCCAAGTCTCAGGGTACAATGAGCAGTTCTTC. This chain joins TRBV14 and TRBJ2-1; TRBD1 is a possible D gene (5 bases). Germline CDR1 and CDR2: SGHDN and FVKESK. Trimming took 1 base from V and 4 from J, leaving 8 bases between them. The CDR3 is made up of 14 amino acids.

On this clone: Other DNA sequences from this sample encode an identical CDR3 as well. The chain uses TRBV19 and TRBJ2-2; TRBD2 matches at 7 bases. The V and J ends lost 1 base and 4 bases, in that order; junction bases with no gene match: 0. This CDR3 contains 14 residues. Germline assignment: CDR1 LNHDA and CDR2 SQIVND (reference sequence). The CDR3 nucleotides are TGTGCCAGTAGTATAGGCGGGGGCACCGGGGAGCTGTTTTTT. Translated, it gives CASSIGGGTGELFF.

The chain combines TRBV3-1 (or the pseudogene TRBV3-2) with TRBJ1-2, with no clear D. Germline assignment: CDR1 LGHDT and CDR2 YNNKEL (reference sequence). The germline V and J ends were trimmed by 0 bases and 10 bases, with 15 bases remaining between them. The CDR3 has 14 amino acids. The CDR3, as DNA: TGTGCCAGCAGCCAAGATGGACTCAACTTGGACTACACCTTC. This sequence encodes CASSQDGLNLDYTF.

This clone was seen only once. The chain links TRBV2 to TRBJ2-1; 7 nucleotides agree with TRBD2. The CDR3 sequence is 17 residues long. V was pared by 5 bases and J by 2 bases, with 12 bases of the junction left unmatched. Per the germline V gene, CDR1 is SNHLY and CDR2 is FYNNEI. Here the CDR3 reads CASSTAGEFITYNEQFF. The CDR3 nucleotides are TGTGCCAGCAGTACCGCGGGGGAGTTTATCACCTACAATGAGCAGTTCTTC.

The rearrangement links TRBV5-1 to TRBJ2-7; 9 positions agree with TRBD1. The V gene's germline CDR1 is SGHRS and CDR2 YFSETQ. There are 14 residues in the CDR3. J gave up 2 bases and V 4 bases, and 4 bases lay outside the gene matches. This CDR3 reads CASSRTGEAYEQYF. The CDR3 nucleotides are TGCGCCAGCAGCCGGACAGGGGAAGCCTACGAGCAGTACTTC. The full variable domain, rest sourced from reference TRBV5-1 and TRBJ2-7, is KAGVTQTPRYLIKTRGQQVTLSCSPISGHRSVSWYQQTPGQGLQFLFEYFSETQRNKGNFPGRFSGRQFSNSRSEMNVSTLELGDSALYLCASSRTGEAYEQYFGPGTRLTVT.

The gene calls are TRBV4-2 and TRBJ2-2; TRBD1 agrees at 7 bases. This CDR3 region has 16 residues. The ends lost 4 bases at V and 4 bases at J; junction bases unmatched: 9. In germline, CDR1 is LGHNA, CDR2 YNFKEQ. CDR3 DNA sequence: TGTGCCAGCAGCCCACAGGGGCAGCTGGGCACCGGGGAGCTGTTTTTT. Protein sequence: CASSPQGQLGTGELFF.

The chain has TRBV6-5 and TRBJ1-3; D is unclear. V gave up 10 bases and J gave up 0 bases, with 16 bases separating them. The CDR3 contains 15 residues. CDR1 and CDR2 from the germline V gene are MNHEY and SVGAGI. The CDR3 protein is CATKEVDSSGNTIYF. CDR3 nucleotides: TGTGCCACCAAGGAGGTCGATAGCTCTGGAAACACCATATATTTT.

The rearrangement uses TRBV27 and TRBJ1-3; TRBD1 aligns across 9 bases. The CDR3 has 15 amino acids. After removal of 5 bases from V and 4 bases from J, the junction contained 6 bases not matched to a gene. CDR1 MNHEY and CDR2 SMNVEV come from the germline V gene (reference sequence). The CDR3, as DNA: TGTGCCAGCAGTACGGGGACAGGGAGGGGAAACACCATATATTTT. It codes for CASSTGTGRGNTIYF.